These T cell receptor beta chains were read from a single sample in a study of molecular identifiers for immune sequencing clone quantification. TCRdb re-derived calls from the PCR reads in MiXCR, one entry per CDR3 protein. The table has 65,000 or so distinct CDR3 sequences, around 18% seen once. Sequencing used naive CD8+ T cells from blood, with Jurkat cell RNA spiked in. These receptors came from a human donor in good health. Some libraries in this study had Jurkat cell RNA spiked in. Each CDR3 is given with its conserved first and last residue. D genes are given only for firm matches. A row's size may be missing; if present it is once, few, many or a size class.

D gene	CDR3 length	clone size	J gene	V gene	CDR3 protein	CDR3 DNA
.	17	many	TRBJ1-1	TRBV7-4	CASSFWVPEPPYTEAFF	TGTGCCAGCAGCTTCTGGGTCCCCGAGCCCCCTTACACTGAAGCTTTCTTT
.	15	many	TRBJ1-2	TRBV6-6	CASSYSPVTNYGYTF	TGTGCCAGCAGTTACTCCCCGGTTACTAACTATGGCTACACCTTC
.	17	many	TRBJ1-2	TRBV5-6	CASSLEQEIYYLYGYTF	TGTGCCAGCAGCTTGGAACAGGAGATCTACTACCTCTATGGCTACACCTTC
.	14	many	TRBJ1-5	TRBV5-6	CASSLTPRDQPQHF	TGTGCCAGCAGCTTGACGCCAAGGGATCAGCCCCAGCATTTT
.	14	few	TRBJ1-3	TRBV4-3	CASSQAISGNTIYF	TGCGCCAGCAGCCAGGCCATCTCTGGAAACACCATATATTTT
TRBD1	17	many	TRBJ1-2	TRBV5-1	CASSLAGTGGIVYGYTF	TGCGCCAGCAGCTTGGCCGGGACAGGGGGGATTGTCTATGGCTACACCTTC
.	16	many	TRBJ2-2	TRBV7-9	CASSLRLPSNTGELFF	TGTGCCAGCAGCTTAAGACTTCCGTCGAACACCGGGGAGCTGTTTTTT
TRBD2	17	many	TRBJ2-3	TRBV3-1	CASSQALAGESTDTQYF	TGTGCCAGCAGCCAAGCCCTAGCGGGAGAGAGCACAGATACGCAGTATTTT
.	12	many	TRBJ1-1	TRBV13	CASSGENTEAFF	TGTGCCAGCTCCGGGGAAAACACTGAAGCTTTCTTT
TRBD1	15	many	TRBJ1-2	TRBV3-1	CASSQEARGNYGYTF	TGTGCCAGCAGCCAAGAAGCCAGGGGGAACTATGGCTACACCTTC
TRBD2	15	.	TRBJ2-7	TRBV9	CASSGGSGSSYEQYF	TGTGCCAGCAGCGGGGGTAGCGGGAGCTCCTACGAGCAGTACTTC
.	16	many	TRBJ2-7	TRBV4-1	CASSQKTGRTGYEQYF	TGCGCCAGCAGCCAAAAGACCGGAAGAACAGGTTACGAGCAGTACTTC
TRBD1	15	many	TRBJ1-1	TRBV14	CASSPRGRGNTEAFF	TGTGCCAGCAGCCCCAGGGGGCGCGGGAACACTGAAGCTTTCTTT
TRBD1	14	many	TRBJ1-1	TRBV6-5	CASRQTGGLTEAFF	TGTGCCAGCAGACAGACAGGGGGATTGACTGAAGCTTTCTTT
.	12	many	TRBJ2-1	TRBV24-1	CATSDLSNEQFF	TGTGCCACCAGTGATTTGAGCAATGAGCAGTTCTTC
.	19	.	TRBJ1-4	TRBV6-4	CATSWWGALKESGNEKLFF	TGTGCCACCTCATGGTGGGGGGCCCTAAAAGAATCTGGCAATGAAAAACTGTTTTTT
TRBD2	14	many	TRBJ2-7	TRBV7-8	CASSPGGGQNEQYF	TGTGCCAGCAGCCCCGGGGGGGGGCAGAACGAGCAGTACTTC